Shown below are 18 T cell receptor beta chains from a single sample sequenced in a study of blood T cells in healthy people across ages. PCR was performed a second time for 7 to 11 cycles using a sample-barcoded 5' primer and a J-beta primer mix. Via MiXCR, TCRdb re-called the 5' RACE reads, giving one row per CDR3 protein. This table has approximately 900,000 distinct CDR3 sequences, almost 30% appearing once. The data were also submitted as part of a second study, on T cells of mothers and their children.

The specimen was blood. The receptors shown here come from a woman in her 40s in good health.

This clonotype was counted many times. The chain has TRBV25-1 and TRBJ2-7, with unresolved D. From germline, CDR1 is MGHDK and CDR2 SYGVNS. This CDR3 has 13 amino acids. V was cut by 1 base and J by 3 bases, with 7 bases left in between. The CDR3 loop reads CASSEFPNYEQYF. The CDR3 bases are TGTGCCAGCAGTGAATTCCCCAACTACGAGCAGTACTTC.

This clonotype showed up just a few times. One junction end does not reproduce the germline sequence, and a read error may be involved. The V gene is TRBV29-1, the J gene TRBJ2-5, with D possibly being TRBD1 (5 bases). This CDR3 contains 13 residues. Germline V gene data show CDR1 as SQVTM and CDR2 as ANQGSEA. In nucleotides, the CDR3 is TGCGGCGTGGTACGTGGACAAGGAGAGACCCAGTACTTC. Translating gives CGVVRGQGETQYF.

V is TRBV20-1 and J is TRBJ2-3; TRBD1 agrees at 9 bases. The CDR3 is 15 amino acids. The germline gives CDR1 DFQATT, CDR2 SNEGSKA (reference sequence). Trimming took 6 bases from V and 1 from J; bases not matched to a gene: 8. CDR3: CSAEQGAAGTDTQYF. The CDR3 bases are TGCAGTGCCGAACAGGGGGCTGCGGGCACAGATACGCAGTATTTT.

The rearrangement joins TRBV12-3 or TRBV12-4 to TRBJ2-3; 7 bases match TRBD1. V dropped 5 bases and J dropped 6; count of bases not matched to a gene: 5. The CDR3 has 13 residues. In nucleotides, the CDR3 is TGTGCCAGCAGTCGGGACAGTCCGGATACGCAGTATTTT. It specifies CASSRDSPDTQYF.

As for this clonotype: The CDR3 end shows no conserved phenylalanine or tryptophan, and so a read error is likely. No DNA is shown, since the ends of the CDR3 on it are uncertain; the CDR3 is the one TCRdb lists. The V gene is TRBV29-1, the J gene TRBJ2-1; TRBD1, as called in the table, went unchecked against the DNA. The V gene's germline CDR1 is SQVTM and CDR2 ANQGSEA. With termini counted, the CDR3 has 14 amino acids. The CDR3 region is CSVDLGHDGYTFGS.

This clonotype has more than one count but fewer than ten. The chain employs TRBV20-1 and TRBJ1-2; D perhaps matches TRBD1 (6 bases). Germline V CDR1 and CDR2: DFQATT, SNEGSKA (reference sequence). The V gene lost 5 bases and the J gene lost 3 bases, with 16 bases spanning the gap. CDR3 length: 14 amino acids. The CDR3: CSAPGGGTHYGYTF. CDR3 sequence (DNA): TGCAGTGCTCCCGGAGGTGGGACACACTATGGCTACACCTTC.

The CDR3 region is CAWSGPEETQYF. Here the CDR3 DNA reads TGTGCCTGGAGCGGCCCCGAAGAGACCCAGTACTTC. This chain links TRBV30 with TRBJ2-5; no clear D gene. This CDR3 contains 12 residues. Germline-derived CDR1 and CDR2 are GTSNPN and SVGIG (reference sequence). The V end was cut by 3 bases, the J end by 3 bases, with 8 bases between.

This clonotype appeared many times. The chain recombines TRBV4-1 with TRBJ2-1; D may be TRBD1 (5 bases). Trimming left V 0 bases short and J 6 bases short, with 6 bases between. CDR3 length equals 13 residues. Germline assignment: CDR1 MGHRA and CDR2 YSYEKL. The CDR3 DNA is TGCGCCAGCAGCCAAGACAGGGTCAATGAGCAGTTCTTC. Translating gives CASSQDRVNEQFF.

The CDR3 DNA follows: TGCAGTGCGGGGGACAGGTTCTCTGGAAACACCATATATTTT. This encodes CSAGDRFSGNTIYF. V is TRBV20-1 and J is TRBJ1-3; TRBD1 matches 8 bases. The CDR3 loop spans 14 amino acids. Trimming took 6 bases from V and 0 from J; bases not matched to a gene: 4. The germline V gene has CDR1 DFQATT and CDR2 SNEGSKA (reference sequence).

This clonotype was found once. The gene calls are TRBV4-3 and TRBJ2-7; 9 bases align to TRBD1. The CDR3 consists of 15 residues. Germline CDR1 LGHNA, CDR2 YSLEER. V lost 4 bases to trimming and J lost 6 bases; unmatched junction nucleotides: 10. CDR3 region: CASSPNRGLRSEQYF. CDR3 bases: TGCGCCAGCAGCCCTAACAGGGGGCTCCGGAGCGAGCAGTACTTC.

In its sample, this clonotype was seen many times. The V gene is TRBV2, the J gene TRBJ2-7, with no clear D. Germline loops: CDR1 SNHLY, CDR2 FYNNEI. There are 12 residues in the CDR3. Trimming left V 4 bases short and J 12 bases short, with 16 bases between. The CDR3 bases are TGTGCCAGCAGTGTTAAGAGGCCGCGTTGGTACTTC. Translation gives CASSVKRPRWYF.

This clonotype was observed many times. This chain connects TRBV19 to TRBJ2-6, with D possibly being TRBD1 (6 bases). This CDR3 comprises 16 residues. Germline loops: CDR1 LNHDA, CDR2 SQIVND (reference sequence). Trimming took off 5 bases at V and 0 bases at J, with 11 bases between the two ends. The CDR3 region has the DNA TGTGCCAGTAGTGGGAGACAGGTCTCTGGGGCCAACGTCCTGACTTTC. Encoded protein: CASSGRQVSGANVLTF.

In its sample, this clonotype was seen a few times. The chain links TRBV11-2 to TRBJ1-2, with D perhaps TRBD1 (6 bases). The ends were cut back, 4 bases at V and 0 bases at J, with 12 bases in the middle. Germline V gene lookup returns CDR1 SGHAT and CDR2 FQNNGV. This CDR3 has 15 residues. The CDR3 loop is CASSSTGLANYGYTF. Here the CDR3 DNA reads TGTGCCAGCAGCTCAACAGGGTTAGCTAACTATGGCTACACCTTC.

The rearrangement uses TRBV20-1 and TRBJ1-2; D uncertain. CDR1 is DFQATT and CDR2 is SNEGSKA in the germline V gene (reference sequence). This CDR3 comprises 12 residues. V was pared by 5 bases and J by 6 bases, with 13 bases between. As DNA, the CDR3 is TGCAGTGCTCCCGTCTTCCGGAATGGCTACACCTTC. It codes for CSAPVFRNGYTF.

This sequence joins TRBV28 and TRBJ2-1; the D gene could be TRBD1 or TRBD2 (5 bases each). Germline CDR1 MDHEN, CDR2 SYDVKM. The V end was cut by 8 bases, the J end by 5 bases, with 16 bases between. CDR3 length: 14 amino acids. Here the CDR3 DNA reads TGTGCCAGCGGCACCGGGACGGTTAACAATGAGCAGTTCTTC. Translation gives CASGTGTVNNEQFF.

This clonotype has a handful of counts. The DNA for the CDR3 is TGCAGCGTTGAAGATGGGGCTAATGAGCAGTTCTTC. It specifies CSVEDGANEQFF. This sequence joins TRBV29-1 and TRBJ2-1; weak D call: TRBD1 (5 bases). The CDR3 is 12 residues long. In germline, CDR1 is SQVTM, CDR2 ANQGSEA. Between the trimmed V and J ends, which lost 0 bases and 7 bases, there was a span of 7 bases.

Many counts were recorded for this clonotype. The V gene is TRBV7-9, the J gene TRBJ2-1; TRBD1 matches 7 bases. This CDR3 comprises 14 residues. J gave up 8 bases and V 3 bases, and 7 bases lay outside the gene matches. CDR1 is SEHNR and CDR2 is FQNEAQ in the germline V gene (reference sequence). The CDR3 sequence: CASSFSGGLDEQFF. The CDR3 coding sequence is TGTGCCAGCAGCTTTTCAGGGGGTCTAGATGAGCAGTTCTTC.

In its sample, this clonotype was seen a few times. The chain carries TRBV6-6 and TRBJ1-1; 8 positions agree with TRBD1. Germline CDR1 is MNHNY and CDR2 is SVGAGI (reference sequence). The ends lost 8 bases at V and 1 base at J; junction bases unmatched: 9. This CDR3 is 15 amino acids long. The CDR3 DNA follows: TGTGCCAGCGAACTGGCAGGGGGCAGGAACACTGAAGCTTTCTTT. It translates to CASELAGGRNTEAFF.